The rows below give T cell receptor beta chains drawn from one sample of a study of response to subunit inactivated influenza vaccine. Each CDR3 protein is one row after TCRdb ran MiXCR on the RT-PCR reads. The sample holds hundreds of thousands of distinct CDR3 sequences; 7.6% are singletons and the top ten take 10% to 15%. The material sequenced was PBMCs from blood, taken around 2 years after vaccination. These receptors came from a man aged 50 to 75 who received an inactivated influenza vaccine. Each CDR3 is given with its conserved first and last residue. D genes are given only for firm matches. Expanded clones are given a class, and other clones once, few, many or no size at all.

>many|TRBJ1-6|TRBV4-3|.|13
TGCGCCAGCAGCCAAGCGGGAGGCTCACCCCTCCACTTT
CASSQAGGSPLHF
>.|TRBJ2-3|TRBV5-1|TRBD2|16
TGCGCCAGCACCTCATTGGGGGGGACGAGAGCAGATACGCAGTATTTT
CASTSLGGTRADTQYF
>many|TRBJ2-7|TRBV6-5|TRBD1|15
TGTGCCAGCAGTTACTCGGGGGACAGGGTCTACGAGCAGTACTTC
CASSYSGDRVYEQYF
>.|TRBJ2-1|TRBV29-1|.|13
TGCAGCGGAAGCGAGGGCTCCTACAATGAGCAGTTCTTC
CSGSEGSYNEQFF
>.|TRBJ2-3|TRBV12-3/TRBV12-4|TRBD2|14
TGTGCCAGCAGGGACGGGACTAGCGGGGGCCCGCAGTATTTT
CASRDGTSGGPQYF
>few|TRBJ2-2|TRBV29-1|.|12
TGCAGTATCGCGTCGGGAACCGGGGAGCTGTTTTTT
CSIASGTGELFF
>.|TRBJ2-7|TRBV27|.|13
TGTGCCAGCAGTTTTGGCAGGGCGAGCGAGCAGTACTTC
CASSFGRASEQYF
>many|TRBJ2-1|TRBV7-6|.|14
TGTGCCAGCAGCAAACACCGAGCCTACAATGAGCAGTTCTTC
CASSKHRAYNEQFF
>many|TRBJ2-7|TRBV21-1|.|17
TGTGCCAGCAGCAAAGAAGCTCGGGCGGGAGTCCCCTACGAGCAGTACTTC
CASSKEARAGVPYEQYF
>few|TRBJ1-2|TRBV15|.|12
TGTGCCACCATATCAGAGGACTATGGCTACACCTTC
CATISEDYGYTF
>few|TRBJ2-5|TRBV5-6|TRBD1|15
TGTGCCAGCAGCGGGCGACAGGGGGCTAGAGAGACCCAGTACTTC
CASSGRQGARETQYF
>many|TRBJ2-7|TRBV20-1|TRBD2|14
TGCAGTGCCCGGGGACTAGCGGGAGAGTACGAGCAGTACTTC
CSARGLAGEYEQYF
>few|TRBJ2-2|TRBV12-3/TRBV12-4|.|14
TGTGCCAGCAGTCGTATCGGGACCACCGGGGAGCTGTTTTTT
CASSRIGTTGELFF
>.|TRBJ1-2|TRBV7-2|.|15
TGTGCCAGCAGCTACCCCTCAGGGATTAGGAATGGCTACACCTTC
CASSYPSGIRNGYTF